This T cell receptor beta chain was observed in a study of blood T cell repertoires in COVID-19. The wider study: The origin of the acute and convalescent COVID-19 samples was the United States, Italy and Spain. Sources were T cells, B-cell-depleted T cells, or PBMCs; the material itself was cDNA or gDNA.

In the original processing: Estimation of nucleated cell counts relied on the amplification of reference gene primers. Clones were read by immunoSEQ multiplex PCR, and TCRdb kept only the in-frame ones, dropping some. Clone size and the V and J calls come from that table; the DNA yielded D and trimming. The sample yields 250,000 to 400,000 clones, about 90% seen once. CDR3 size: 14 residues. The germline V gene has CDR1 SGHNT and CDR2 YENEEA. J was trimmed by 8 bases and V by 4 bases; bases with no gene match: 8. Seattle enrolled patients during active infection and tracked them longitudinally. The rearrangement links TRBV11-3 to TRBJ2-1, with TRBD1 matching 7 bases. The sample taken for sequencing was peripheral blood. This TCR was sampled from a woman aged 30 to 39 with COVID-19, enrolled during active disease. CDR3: CASSSGTVSHEQFF. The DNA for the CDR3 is TGTGCCAGCAGCTCCGGGACAGTGTCCCATGAGCAGTTCTTC.